A selection of T cell receptor beta chains follows, all from one sample in a study of cytomegalovirus exposure and HLA in healthy donors. TCRdb's copy holds only in-frame clones and misses some; the assay was immunoSEQ multiplex PCR. The repertoire consists of 100,000 or so clones, with around 80% occurring once and the leading ten covering 3.1%. Material for sequencing was PBMCs. These receptors were taken from a woman aged 40 to 49 in good health and CMV-seronegative. CDR3s include the opening cysteine and the closing phenylalanine or tryptophan. D genes are given only for firm matches. Clone sizes are given selectively: once, few, many, or a class where the clone is expanded.

J gene: TRBJ2-3
clone size: NA
D gene: TRBD2
V gene: TRBV5-1
CDR3 DNA: TGCGCCAGCAGCTTGACTAGCGTTAGCACAGATACGCAGTATTTT
CDR3 protein: CASSLTSVSTDTQYF

J gene: TRBJ1-2
clone size: NA
D gene: TRBD1
V gene: TRBV6-5
CDR3 DNA: TGTGCCAGCAGTTATGGCCGGGACAGGGGCGGGTATGGCTACACCTTC
CDR3 protein: CASSYGRDRGGYGYTF

J gene: TRBJ2-5
clone size: NA
D gene: TRBD2
V gene: TRBV5-1
CDR3 DNA: TGCGCCAGCAGCTTTGGACTAGCGGCTTACCAAGAGACCCAGTACTTC
CDR3 protein: CASSFGLAAYQETQYF

J gene: TRBJ1-2
clone size: NA
D gene: NA
V gene: TRBV14
CDR3 DNA: TGTGCCAGCAGCCAAGATAGTTCCAGGTTAGAAGGTGGCTACACCTTC
CDR3 protein: CASSQDSSRLEGGYTF

J gene: TRBJ1-2
clone size: few
D gene: TRBD1
V gene: TRBV9
CDR3 DNA: TGTGCCAGCAGCACCCGGACAGGCTATGGCTACACCTTC
CDR3 protein: CASSTRTGYGYTF

J gene: TRBJ1-1
clone size: NA
D gene: NA
V gene: TRBV7-2
CDR3 DNA: TGTGCCAGCATCTCCGGGGGGGGGAACACTGAAGCTTTCTTT
CDR3 protein: CASISGGGNTEAFF

J gene: TRBJ2-4
clone size: NA
D gene: TRBD2
V gene: TRBV28
CDR3 DNA: TGTGCCAGCAGTCCCCTCCGGCCTAGCGGTAACAACATTCAGTACTTC
CDR3 protein: CASSPLRPSGNNIQYF

J gene: TRBJ1-2
clone size: once
D gene: TRBD1
V gene: TRBV6-5
CDR3 DNA: TGTGCCAGCAAGGGGGCCTCAGGGAGCTATGGCTACACCTTC
CDR3 protein: CASKGASGSYGYTF

J gene: TRBJ2-1
clone size: NA
D gene: TRBD1
V gene: TRBV29-1
CDR3 DNA: TGCAGCGTGGGGACAGATGGGAATGAGCAGTTCTTC
CDR3 protein: CSVGTDGNEQFF

J gene: TRBJ2-1
clone size: NA
D gene: NA
V gene: TRBV30
CDR3 DNA: TGTGCCTGGAGTGTACGGTCGACCTACAATGAGCAGTTCTTC
CDR3 protein: CAWSVRSTYNEQFF

J gene: TRBJ1-1
clone size: NA
D gene: TRBD1
V gene: TRBV5-4
CDR3 DNA: TGTGCCAGCAGGGGACAGGGGAACACTGAAGCTTTCTTT
CDR3 protein: CASRGQGNTEAFF

J gene: TRBJ2-3
clone size: NA
D gene: TRBD1
V gene: TRBV7-9
CDR3 DNA: TGTGCCAGCAGCTCTGGGACAGTTATTAGCACAGATACGCAGTATTTT
CDR3 protein: CASSSGTVISTDTQYF

J gene: TRBJ2-5
clone size: few
D gene: NA
V gene: TRBV5-5
CDR3 DNA: TGTGCCAGCAGCTTGGTCAGGGGCCACAGAGAGACCCAGTACTTC
CDR3 protein: CASSLVRGHRETQYF

J gene: TRBJ2-7
clone size: NA
D gene: NA
V gene: TRBV30
CDR3 DNA: TGTGCCTGGAGTGTGCAGTACGAGCAGTACTTC
CDR3 protein: CAWSVQYEQYF

J gene: TRBJ1-4
clone size: NA
D gene: TRBD1
V gene: TRBV2
CDR3 DNA: TGTGCCAGCAGTGTCGAGACAGGGGGGAAACTGTTTTTT
CDR3 protein: CASSVETGGKLFF

J gene: TRBJ2-7
clone size: NA
D gene: NA
V gene: TRBV5-5
CDR3 DNA: TGTGCCAGCAGCGTCCGGAGCTACGAGCAGTACTTC
CDR3 protein: CASSVRSYEQYF

J gene: TRBJ1-3
clone size: NA
D gene: NA
V gene: TRBV9
CDR3 DNA: TGTGCCAGCAGCGTAGGCTCTATTAACTCTGGAAACACCATATATTTT
CDR3 protein: CASSVGSINSGNTIYF

J gene: TRBJ1-2
clone size: once
D gene: TRBD1
V gene: TRBV5-5
CDR3 DNA: TGTGCCAGCAGTTCCGGACAGGGCTATGGCTACACCTTC
CDR3 protein: CASSSGQGYGYTF

J gene: TRBJ2-7
clone size: NA
D gene: NA
V gene: TRBV7-2
CDR3 DNA: TGTGCCAGCAGCTTAGGTCCGTCTTACGAGCAGTACTTC
CDR3 protein: CASSLGPSYEQYF

J gene: TRBJ2-1
clone size: NA
D gene: TRBD2
V gene: TRBV6-4
CDR3 DNA: TGTGCCAGCAGTGACTTTGGGCTAGCGGAACACAATGAGCAGTTCTTC
CDR3 protein: CASSDFGLAEHNEQFF

J gene: TRBJ1-6
clone size: NA
D gene: NA
V gene: TRBV7-9
CDR3 DNA: TGTGCCAGCAGTTACTCCCCTGATAATTCACCCCTCCACTTT
CDR3 protein: CASSYSPDNSPLHF

J gene: TRBJ2-6
clone size: few
D gene: TRBD1
V gene: TRBV27
CDR3 DNA: TGTGCCAGCAGTTTCCGGGACAGGCGATCTTACTCTGGGGCCAACGTCCTGACTTTC
CDR3 protein: CASSFRDRRSYSGANVLTF